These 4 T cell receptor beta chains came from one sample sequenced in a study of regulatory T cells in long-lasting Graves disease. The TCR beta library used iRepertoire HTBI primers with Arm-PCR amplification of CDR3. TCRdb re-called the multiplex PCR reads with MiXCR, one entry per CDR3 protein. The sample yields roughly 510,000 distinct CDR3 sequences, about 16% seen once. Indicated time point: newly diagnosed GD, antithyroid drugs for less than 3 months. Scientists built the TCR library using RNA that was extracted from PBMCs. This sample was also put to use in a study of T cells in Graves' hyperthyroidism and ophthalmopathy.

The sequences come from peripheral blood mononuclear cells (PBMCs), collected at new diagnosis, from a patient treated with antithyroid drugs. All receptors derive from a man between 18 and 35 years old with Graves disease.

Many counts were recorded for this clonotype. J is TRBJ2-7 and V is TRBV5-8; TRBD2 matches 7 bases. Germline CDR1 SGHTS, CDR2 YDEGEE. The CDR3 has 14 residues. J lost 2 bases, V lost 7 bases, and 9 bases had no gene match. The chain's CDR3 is CASRREGSTYEQYF. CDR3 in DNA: TGTGCCAGCCGAAGGGAGGGATCAACCTACGAGCAGTACTTC.

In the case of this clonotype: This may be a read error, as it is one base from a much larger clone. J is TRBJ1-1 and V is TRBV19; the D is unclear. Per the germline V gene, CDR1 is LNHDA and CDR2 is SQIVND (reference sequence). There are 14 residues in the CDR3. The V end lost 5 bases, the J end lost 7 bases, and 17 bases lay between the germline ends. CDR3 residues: CASSLEGLVGEAFF. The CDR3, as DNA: TGTGCCAGTAGTCTCGAGGGCCTCGTGGGTGAAGCTTTCTTT.

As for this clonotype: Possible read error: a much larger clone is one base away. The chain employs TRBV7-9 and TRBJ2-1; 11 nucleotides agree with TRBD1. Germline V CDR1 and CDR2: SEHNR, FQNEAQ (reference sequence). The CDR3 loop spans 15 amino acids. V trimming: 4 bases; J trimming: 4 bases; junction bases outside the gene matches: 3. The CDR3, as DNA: TGTGCCAGCAGCTCCCGGGACAGGGGGTACAATGAGCAGTTCTTC. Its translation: CASSSRDRGYNEQFF.

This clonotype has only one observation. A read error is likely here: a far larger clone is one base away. The CDR3 protein is CASREGQMNTEAFF. The CDR3 DNA sequence: TGTGCCAGCAGAGAGGGACAGATGAACACTGAAGCTTTCTTT. The gene calls are TRBV12-3 or TRBV12-4 and TRBJ1-1; the match to TRBD1 covers 7 bases. J was trimmed by 0 bases and V by 6 bases; bases with no gene match: 4. This CDR3 comprises 14 residues.